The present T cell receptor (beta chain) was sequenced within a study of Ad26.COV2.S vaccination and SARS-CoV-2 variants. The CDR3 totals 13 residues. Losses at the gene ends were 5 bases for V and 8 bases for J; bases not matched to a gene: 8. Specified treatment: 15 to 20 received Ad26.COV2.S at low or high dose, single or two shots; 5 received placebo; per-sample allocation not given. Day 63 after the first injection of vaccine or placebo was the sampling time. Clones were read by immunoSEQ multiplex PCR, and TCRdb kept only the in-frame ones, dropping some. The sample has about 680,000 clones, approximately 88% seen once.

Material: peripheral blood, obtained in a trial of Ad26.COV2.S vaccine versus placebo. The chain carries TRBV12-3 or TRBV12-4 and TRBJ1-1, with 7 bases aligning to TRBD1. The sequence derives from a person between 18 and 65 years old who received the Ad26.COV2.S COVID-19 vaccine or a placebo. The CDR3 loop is CASSLKQTGEAFF. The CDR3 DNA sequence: TGTGCCAGCAGTCTCAAACAGACAGGGGAAGCTTTCTTT.